This entry concerns a single T cell receptor (beta chain). Its antigen is as yet unknown. A single record per CDR3 protein comes from TCRdb applying MiXCR to the reads. This repertoire shows about 160,000 distinct CDR3 sequences, less than 25% found once; its top ten account for roughly 25%. The data originate from a study of T cell repertoires in cytomegalovirus infection. The CDR3 contains 14 residues. The V and J ends lost 1 base and 3 bases respectively, with 10 bases between them. Germline CDR1 reads SGHTA; CDR2 reads FQGNSA. The gene calls are TRBV7-2 and TRBJ2-7; D is undetermined. Sequencing was performed on CD8+ T cells from cultured PBMCs, taken from culture after CMV antigen stimulation. This sequence was found in a human donor in good health (CMV status not recorded). Some clones in this sample may be carry-over from other donors' samples. The CDR3 coding sequence is TGTGCCAGCAGCTTAGAATCAGAGATCTACGAGCAGTACTTC. Its translation: CASSLESEIYEQYF.